The clone carrying this T cell receptor (beta chain) was counted a few times. Its matching antigen is unknown. TCRdb reanalysed the reads using MiXCR and keeps one entry per CDR3 protein. Of 230,000 or so distinct CDR3 sequences listed, about 38% were seen once; the top ten hold roughly three fifths. The sample belongs to a study of T cell repertoires in cytomegalovirus infection. Study-level results: The ex vivo response was dominated by HLA-C-restricted CMV-specific TCR beta clonotypes.

Germline CDR1 is LNHDA and CDR2 is SQIVND (reference sequence). The ends lost 4 bases at V and 0 bases at J; junction bases unmatched: 12. This CDR3 is built from 19 residues. The chain uses TRBV19 and TRBJ2-1, with 10 bases that match TRBD1. Source: CD8+ T cells from cultured PBMCs, taken from culture after CMV antigen stimulation. This receptor was taken from a human donor in good health (CMV status not recorded). Some clones in this sample may be carry-over from other donors' samples. The CDR3 sequence: CASSRRDRGFHSSYNEQFF. CDR3 bases: TGTGCCAGTAGTAGACGGGACAGGGGATTCCACAGCTCCTACAATGAGCAGTTCTTC.